A selection of T cell receptor beta chains follows, all from one sample in a study of control samples from healthy donors and cancer patients. TCRdb's copy holds only in-frame clones and misses some; the assay was immunoSEQ multiplex PCR. The sample records around 130,000 clones, approximately 90% being singletons. Sequenced input: blood. The receptors were sampled from a man aged 18 to 30 in good health. CDR3s include the opening cysteine and the closing phenylalanine or tryptophan. The order of the fields is V gene, D gene, CDR3 protein. D genes are given only for firm matches.

v_gene: TRBV6-5; d_gene: NA; CDR3aa: CASRRSSYNSPLHF
v_gene: TRBV11-2; d_gene: NA; CDR3aa: CASSLGRPFTDTQYF
v_gene: TRBV13; d_gene: TRBD1; CDR3aa: CASSSRGQGSIEQYF
v_gene: TRBV6-5; d_gene: NA; CDR3aa: CAIGPLGEPQHF
v_gene: TRBV7-9; d_gene: TRBD1; CDR3aa: CASSFGTGGIEQYF
v_gene: TRBV4-1; d_gene: TRBD2; CDR3aa: CASSTHPSGGKYEQYF
v_gene: TRBV30; d_gene: TRBD2; CDR3aa: CAWSVSGGPYEQYF
v_gene: TRBV5-6; d_gene: NA; CDR3aa: CASTSVGEQYF
v_gene: TRBV7-6; d_gene: TRBD2; CDR3aa: CASSFLAGGTDTQYF
v_gene: TRBV13; d_gene: TRBD2; CDR3aa: CASSLNGGLEADTQYF
v_gene: TRBV24-1; d_gene: NA; CDR3aa: CATSDLGTNEKLFF
v_gene: TRBV21-1; d_gene: NA; CDR3aa: CASPQGSIAKNIQYF
v_gene: TRBV5-1; d_gene: TRBD1; CDR3aa: CASSSLGQGFETQYF
v_gene: TRBV7-9; d_gene: TRBD2; CDR3aa: CASSLIGGSSYNEQFF
v_gene: TRBV6-6; d_gene: NA; CDR3aa: CASSYSMEGEQPQHF
v_gene: TRBV5-6; d_gene: NA; CDR3aa: CASSGGTFADTQYF
v_gene: TRBV9; d_gene: NA; CDR3aa: CASSVGRGGTEAFF
v_gene: TRBV7-2; d_gene: NA; CDR3aa: CASSLVSDSIAYEQYF
v_gene: TRBV10-3; d_gene: TRBD2; CDR3aa: CAIWDGGFRNEQFF
v_gene: TRBV5-5; d_gene: NA; CDR3aa: CASSFMIGELFF
v_gene: TRBV4-1; d_gene: NA; CDR3aa: CASSQRSVISSGANVLTF
v_gene: TRBV5-4; d_gene: NA; CDR3aa: CASSKAAGGTDTQYF
v_gene: TRBV7-3; d_gene: TRBD2; CDR3aa: CASSFSPSGPYNEQFF
v_gene: TRBV20-1; d_gene: NA; CDR3aa: CSAVTLGPLHF
v_gene: TRBV11-2; d_gene: NA; CDR3aa: CASSPLKGGRNEQFF
v_gene: TRBV19; d_gene: NA; CDR3aa: CASSRTVSNQPQHF
v_gene: TRBV7-6; d_gene: NA; CDR3aa: CASSLDPPSSYNEQFF
v_gene: TRBV6-5; d_gene: NA; CDR3aa: CASFGGGGVPDTQYF
v_gene: TRBV11-2; d_gene: NA; CDR3aa: CASSVGPVSNQPQHF
v_gene: TRBV19; d_gene: TRBD1; CDR3aa: CASSIEWRTGLHSNQPQHF
v_gene: TRBV9; d_gene: TRBD1; CDR3aa: CASSVDTGGDQPQHF
v_gene: TRBV2; d_gene: NA; CDR3aa: CASSEGGSYEQYF
v_gene: TRBV7-9; d_gene: NA; CDR3aa: CASSLGGIGLLHF
v_gene: TRBV6-2/TRBV6-3; d_gene: NA; CDR3aa: CASSLTYSYEQYF
v_gene: TRBV24-1; d_gene: NA; CDR3aa: CATRPCSDYNSPLHF
v_gene: TRBV3-1/TRBV3-2; d_gene: NA; CDR3aa: CASSQDRGGKLFF
v_gene: TRBV5-1; d_gene: NA; CDR3aa: CASSSGLDNSPLHF
v_gene: TRBV4-2; d_gene: TRBD2; CDR3aa: CASSGTSGGVETQYF
v_gene: TRBV6-1; d_gene: NA; CDR3aa: CASSDGAGNTEAFF
v_gene: TRBV2; d_gene: NA; CDR3aa: CASSAGLNTEAFF
v_gene: TRBV19; d_gene: TRBD1; CDR3aa: CASSINRGVTDTQYF
v_gene: TRBV6-5; d_gene: NA; CDR3aa: CASSYGRSTYNEQFF
v_gene: TRBV9; d_gene: NA; CDR3aa: CASSVGGQETAEQYF
v_gene: TRBV6-5; d_gene: TRBD1; CDR3aa: CASSLQGAGGYTF
v_gene: TRBV27; d_gene: NA; CDR3aa: CASSIYVQGDEQFF